Reported below is one TCR beta chain. Its antigen remains unidentified. Libraries were prepared by immunoSEQ multiplex PCR; TCRdb keeps only in-frame clonotypes and omits some of them. The repertoire holds just over 80,000 clones, with 70% to 90% as singletons. These data are taken from a study of T cell responses to AZD1222 COVID-19 vaccine. Study information: Second-dose recipients at about 4 or about 12 weeks were treated as one pooled group. General observations from the study: White British people made up most donors, females outnumbered males, and clonal diversity was possibly underestimated. Scientists sampled the repertoires only once the peak T cell response had passed. Reportedly, close to half of spike-specific TCRs are directed against unmutated variant regions.

The CDR3 has 15 residues. The germline V gene has CDR1 SGHTA and CDR2 FQGNSA. Unmatched junction bases numbered 9, after V lost 4 bases and J lost 5 bases. The input for sequencing was peripheral blood, taken on day 0 of AZD1222 vaccination. The receptor's source is an adult in good health. The chain employs TRBV7-2 and TRBJ1-1; 8 bases are shared with TRBD1. This CDR3 is CASSSTGQGWTEAFF. For the CDR3, the DNA is TGTGCCAGCAGCTCAACCGGACAGGGTTGGACTGAAGCTTTCTTT. Combining the CDR3 with reference TRBV7-2 and TRBJ1-1 gives the whole variable domain GAGVSQSPSNKVTEKGKDVELRCDPISGHTALYWYRQSLGQGLEFLIYFQGNSAPDKSGLPSDRFSAERTGGSVSTLTIQRTQQEDSAVYLCASSSTGQGWTEAFFGQGTRLTVV.